This record looks at one T cell receptor beta chain sequence and its context. Antigen: not known. Germline V lookup: CDR1 MNHEY, CDR2 SVGAGI. Losses at the gene ends were 6 bases for V and 7 bases for J; bases not matched to a gene: 10. The CDR3 runs 15 residues. This sample is part of a study of T cell repertoires in cytomegalovirus infection. Study information: Public TCR beta signature analysis indicated the presence of both CMV infection and matching HLA type.

TCRdb fed the reads into MiXCR, producing one record per CDR3 protein. The sample holds some 150,000 distinct CDR3 sequences, approximately 5.9% seen once. Study conclusions and caveats: Based on cumulative public TCR beta family frequency, carriers of CMV plus the relevant HLA were identified. Dominating the ex vivo response were TCR beta clonotypes that were CMV-specific and HLA-C-restricted.

The clonotype originates from a human donor in good health (CMV status not recorded). Some clones in this sample may be carry-over from other donors' samples. This rearrangement joins TRBV6-5 to TRBJ2-3; TRBD2 matches at 10 bases. Sequencing input: PBMCs. The CDR3 here is CASSQSSGGLNTQYF. The CDR3 region has the DNA TGTGCCAGCAGCCAATCTAGCGGGGGTCTGAATACGCAGTATTTT.